This T cell receptor beta chain was identified during a study of control samples from healthy donors and cancer patients. This CDR3 spans 15 amino acids. CDR1 and CDR2 (germline): MDHEN, SYDVKM. With 3 bases removed from V and 3 bases from J, the gap between germline ends came to 9 bases. Generated by immunoSEQ multiplex PCR, the TCRdb table keeps only in-frame clones and is missing some. The data show 100,000 to 150,000 clones, with 91% seen just once and 6% to 8.5% held by the top ten. The V call is TRBV28, the J call TRBJ2-6; the D gene is possibly TRBD2 (6 bases). This clonotype was obtained from a woman under 30 in good health. The source material was blood. The CDR3 protein is CASSFAGSGANVLTF. The CDR3 coding sequence is TGTGCCAGCAGTTTTGCGGGGAGTGGGGCCAACGTCCTGACTTTC.